This TCR beta chain was recorded in a study of T cell responses to AZD1222 COVID-19 vaccine. Findings of the study overall: At study baseline, merely five or six AZD1222 recipients were seropositive. Sampled repertoires all dated from after the peak T cell response.

CDR3 length: 11 amino acids. Looked up from germline, CDR1 is MNHEY and CDR2 is SVGAGI. Trimming took off 6 bases at V and 4 bases at J, with 7 bases between the two ends. A word on this clone: Its matching antigen is unknown.

The table came from immunoSEQ multiplex PCR; TCRdb's copy has only in-frame clones and leaves some out. The sample gives about 140,000 clones, approximately 93% of which show up once; roughly 12% is in the top ten. The sequence came from an adult who had recovered from COVID-19. The chain uses TRBV6-5 and TRBJ2-7; D uncertain. The sequenced sample was peripheral blood, obtained after recovery from COVID-19. The CDR3 nucleotides read TGTGCCAGCAGCTGGGCTTACGAGCAGTACTTC. Translated: CASSWAYEQYF.